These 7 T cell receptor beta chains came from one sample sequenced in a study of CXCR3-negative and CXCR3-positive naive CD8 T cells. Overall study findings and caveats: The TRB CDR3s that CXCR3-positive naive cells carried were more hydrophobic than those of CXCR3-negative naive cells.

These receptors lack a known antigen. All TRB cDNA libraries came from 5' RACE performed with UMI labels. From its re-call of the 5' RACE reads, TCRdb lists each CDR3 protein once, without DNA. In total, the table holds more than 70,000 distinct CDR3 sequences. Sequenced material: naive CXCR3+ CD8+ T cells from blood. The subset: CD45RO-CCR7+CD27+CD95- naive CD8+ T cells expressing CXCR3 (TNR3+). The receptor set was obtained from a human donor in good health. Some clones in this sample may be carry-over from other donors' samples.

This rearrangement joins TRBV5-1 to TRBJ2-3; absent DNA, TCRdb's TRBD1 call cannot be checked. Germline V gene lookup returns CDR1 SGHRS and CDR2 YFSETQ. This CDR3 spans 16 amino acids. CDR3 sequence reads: CASSLGRASREDTQYF.

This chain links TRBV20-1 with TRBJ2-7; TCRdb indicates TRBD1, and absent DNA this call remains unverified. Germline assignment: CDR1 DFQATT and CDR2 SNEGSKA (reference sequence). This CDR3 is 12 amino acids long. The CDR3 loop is CSARDRGYEQYF.

The CDR3 spells CASSWDSDPDTQYF. The genes are TRBV28 and TRBJ2-3; as DNA is missing, the TRBD1 call by TCRdb cannot be tested. The CDR3 has 14 amino acids. In germline, CDR1 is MDHEN, CDR2 SYDVKM. Looking up the rest from reference TRBV28 and TRBJ2-3 gives the full variable domain: DVKVTQSSRYLVKRTGEKVFLECVQDMDHENMFWYRQDPGLGLRLIYFSYDVKMKEKGDIPEGYSVSREKKERFSLILESASTNQTSMYLCASSWDSDPDTQYFGPGTRLTVL.

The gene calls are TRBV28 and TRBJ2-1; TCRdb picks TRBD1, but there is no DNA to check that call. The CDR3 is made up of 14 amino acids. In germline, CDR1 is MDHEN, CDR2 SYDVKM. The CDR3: CASRHVWGTNEQFF.

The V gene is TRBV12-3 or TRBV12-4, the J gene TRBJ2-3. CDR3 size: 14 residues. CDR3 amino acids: CASSSNLNTDTQYF.

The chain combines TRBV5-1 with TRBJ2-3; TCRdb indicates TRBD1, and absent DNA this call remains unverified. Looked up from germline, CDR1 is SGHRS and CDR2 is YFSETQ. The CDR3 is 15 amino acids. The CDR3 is CASSLEAGGGDTQYF.

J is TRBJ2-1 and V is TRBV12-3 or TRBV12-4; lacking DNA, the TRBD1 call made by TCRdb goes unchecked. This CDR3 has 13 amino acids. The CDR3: CASSSGGGYEQFF.